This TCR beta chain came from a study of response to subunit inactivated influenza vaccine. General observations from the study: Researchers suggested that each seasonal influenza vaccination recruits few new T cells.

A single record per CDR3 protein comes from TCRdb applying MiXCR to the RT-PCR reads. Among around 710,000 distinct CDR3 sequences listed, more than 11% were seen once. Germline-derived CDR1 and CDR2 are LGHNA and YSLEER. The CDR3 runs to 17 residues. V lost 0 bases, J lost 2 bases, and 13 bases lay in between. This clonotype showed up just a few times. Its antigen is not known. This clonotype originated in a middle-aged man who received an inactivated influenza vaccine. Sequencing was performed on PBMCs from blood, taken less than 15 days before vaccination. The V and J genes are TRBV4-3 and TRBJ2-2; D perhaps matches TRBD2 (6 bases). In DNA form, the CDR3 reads TGCGCCAGCAGCCAAGACGTTTCCGGGACTAACACCGGGGAGCTGTTTTTT. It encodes CASSQDVSGTNTGELFF.